A single sample is the source of the 4 T cell receptor beta chains below, sequenced in a study of identical twins. Each CDR3 protein gets one entry after TCRdb re-called the 5' RACE reads with MiXCR. The repertoire includes hundreds of thousands of distinct CDR3 sequences, roughly 7% of them detected once, and roughly 3.7% sits in the top ten. In addition, the sample was reused for a study of yellow fever vaccine responses in identical twins.

Source material: memory (CD45RO+) T cells sorted from blood. The receptor source for this set is a woman aged 18-29 years in good health.

In this sample, this clonotype turned up many times. The chain uses TRBV2 and TRBJ1-2; D not resolved. V was trimmed by 8 bases and J by 4 bases, leaving 17 bases between them. The germline CDR1 and CDR2 sequences are SNHLY and FYNNEI. The CDR3 sequence is 14 residues long. In DNA form, the CDR3 reads TGTGCCAGCGGGTTGGGGTCCGGCTTCTATGGCTACACCTTC. It codes for CASGLGSGFYGYTF. The full variable domain, in which reference TRBV2 and TRBJ1-2 provide the parts outside the CDR3, is EPEVTQTPSHQVTQMGQEVILRCVPISNHLYFYWYRQILGQKVEFLVSFYNNEISEKSEIFDDQFSVERPDGSNFTLKIRSTKLEDSAMYFCASGLGSGFYGYTFGSGTRLTVV.

This clonotype was detected a few times. The CDR3 DNA follows: TGTGCCAGCAGCTTACGACAGGGGGTGTACGAGCAGTACGTC. Protein product: CASSLRQGVYEQYV. The chain employs TRBV5-6 and TRBJ2-7; the match to TRBD1 covers 9 bases. CDR1 is SGHDT, CDR2 YYEEEE, per germline. The CDR3 spans 14 residues. With V trimmed by 2 bases and J by 4 bases, 4 bases remained unmatched.

The sample holds a few counts of this clonotype. The rearrangement uses TRBV3-1 and TRBJ2-3; D not resolved. Germline V gene data show CDR1 as LGHDT and CDR2 as YNNKEL (reference sequence). V shed 3 bases and J shed 6 bases, with 7 bases lying between them. There are 12 residues in the CDR3. The CDR3 region is CASSQGKDTQYF. The CDR3 region has the DNA TGTGCCAGCAGCCAGGGGAAGGATACGCAGTATTTT.

The chain has TRBV13 and TRBJ2-1, with 7 bases that match TRBD2. Unmatched junction bases numbered 4, after V lost 3 bases and J lost 5 bases. CDR3 length: 14 residues. Germline V CDR1 and CDR2: PRHDT, FYEKMQ (reference sequence). As DNA, the CDR3 is TGTGCCAGCAGCTTTGGGCTAGCGGACAATGAGCAGTTCTTC. Translated, it gives CASSFGLADNEQFF.